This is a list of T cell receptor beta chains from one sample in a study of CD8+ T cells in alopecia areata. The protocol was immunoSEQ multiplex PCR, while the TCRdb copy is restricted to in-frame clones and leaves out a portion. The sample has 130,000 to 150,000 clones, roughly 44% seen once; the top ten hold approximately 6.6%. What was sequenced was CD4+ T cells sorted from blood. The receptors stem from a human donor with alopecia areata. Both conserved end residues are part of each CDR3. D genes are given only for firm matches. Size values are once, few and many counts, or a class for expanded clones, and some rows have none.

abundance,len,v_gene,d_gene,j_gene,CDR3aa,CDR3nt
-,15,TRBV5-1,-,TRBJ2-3,CASSLGGQTTDTQYF,TGCGCCAGCAGCTTGGGTGGACAGACCACAGATACGCAGTATTTT
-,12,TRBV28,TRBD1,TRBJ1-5,CASRQGGQPQHF,TGTGCCAGCCGACAGGGAGGTCAGCCCCAGCATTTT
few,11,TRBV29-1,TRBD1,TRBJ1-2,CSVDRAYGYTF,TGCAGCGTGGACAGGGCCTATGGCTACACCTTC
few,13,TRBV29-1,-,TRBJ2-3,CSVSRDVADTQYF,TGCAGCGTGAGCCGGGACGTTGCAGATACGCAGTATTTT
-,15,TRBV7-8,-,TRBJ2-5,CASSLGRGPSETQYF,TGTGCCAGCAGCTTAGGGCGGGGCCCTAGTGAGACCCAGTACTTC
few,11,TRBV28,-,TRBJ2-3,CASSHTDTQYF,TGTGCCAGCAGTCATACAGATACGCAGTATTTT
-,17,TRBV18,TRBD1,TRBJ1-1,CASSPVTGQGRNTEAFF,TGTGCCAGCTCACCAGTTACGGGACAGGGCAGGAACACTGAAGCTTTCTTT
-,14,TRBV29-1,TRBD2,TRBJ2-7,CSVRTGTSTGEQYF,TGCAGCGTCCGAACCGGGACTAGTACCGGTGAGCAGTACTTC
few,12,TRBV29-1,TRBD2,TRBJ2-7,CSGTSGVYEQYF,TGCAGCGGTACTAGCGGGGTCTACGAGCAGTACTTC
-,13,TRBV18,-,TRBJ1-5,CASSPGGDQPQHF,TGTGCCAGCTCACCGGGCGGCGATCAGCCCCAGCATTTT
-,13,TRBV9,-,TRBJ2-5,CASSVGSGETQYF,TGTGCCAGCAGCGTAGGAAGTGGGGAGACCCAGTACTTC
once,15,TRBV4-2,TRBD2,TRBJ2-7,CASSQASGNTYEQYF,TGTGCCAGCAGCCAAGCTAGCGGAAATACCTACGAGCAGTACTTC